The 17 T cell receptor beta chains given below trace back to one sample, sequenced in a study of blood T cell repertoires in COVID-19. The repertoire was sequenced with immunoSEQ multiplex PCR; TCRdb's copy has only in-frame clones and lacks some. The data contain about 200,000 clones, roughly 84% of them singletons. The sample comprised PBMCs or T cells enriched from blood (not recorded which). These receptors were taken from a middle-aged man who had recovered from COVID-19.

This chain uses TRBV5-6 with TRBJ1-6; D is uncertain. This CDR3 is 15 amino acids long. Germline CDR1 and CDR2: SGHDT and YYEEEE. The V and J ends lost 2 bases and 9 bases respectively, with 15 bases between them. CDR3 nucleotides: TGTGCCAGCAGCTTTGTACCGGGTGTAGGTTCACCCCTCCACTTT. Translated, it gives CASSFVPGVGSPLHF. The entire variable domain, with the rest obtained from reference TRBV5-6 and TRBJ1-6, is as follows: DAGVTQSPTHLIKTRGQQVTLRCSPKSGHDTVSWYQQALGQGPQFIFQYYEEEERQRGNFPDRFSGHQFPNYSSELNVNALLLGDSALYLCASSFVPGVGSPLHFGNGTRLTVT.

The V gene is TRBV7-9, the J gene TRBJ1-2, with TRBD1 matching over 8 bases. The junction had 9 bases not matched to a gene; V was cut back by 5 bases and J by 4 bases. This CDR3 is built from 15 residues. CDR1 SEHNR and CDR2 FQNEAQ come from the germline V gene (reference sequence). The CDR3 region is CASSLGTGFFYGYTF. In DNA form, the CDR3 reads TGTGCCAGCAGCCTCGGGACAGGTTTTTTCTATGGCTACACCTTC.

The rearrangement joins TRBV4-2 to TRBJ1-4; D remains unclear. CDR1 is LGHNA, CDR2 YNFKEQ, per germline. V lost 1 base and J lost 4, with 16 bases in between. The CDR3 sequence is 17 residues long. CDR3 nucleotide sequence: TGTGCCAGCAGCCAAGTTATCCCCCAGGCAGTTAATGAAAAACTGTTTTTT. This gives the protein CASSQVIPQAVNEKLFF.

The chain has TRBV20-1 and TRBJ1-4, with D maybe TRBD1 (5 bases). Trimming removed 3 bases at V and 0 bases at J, with 11 bases between. The CDR3 length is 15 residues. The germline gives CDR1 DFQATT, CDR2 SNEGSKA (reference sequence). The CDR3 DNA sequence: TGCAGTGCTAGTAGGGGCAGGGCAACTAATGAAAAACTGTTTTTT. It yields the protein CSASRGRATNEKLFF.

V gene TRBV29-1 combines with J gene TRBJ1-2, with 7 positions matching TRBD1. V shed 7 bases and J 8 bases; nucleotides not matched to a gene: 10. This CDR3 spans 12 amino acids. Per germline, CDR1 SQVTM and CDR2 ANQGSEA. This CDR3 reads CSAEGQISGYTF. CDR3 nucleotide sequence: TGCAGCGCCGAGGGACAGATATCGGGCTACACCTTC.

The chain combines TRBV6-1 with TRBJ1-2, with D uncertain. The germline V gene encodes CDR1 MNHNS and CDR2 SASEGT. The CDR3 is 14 amino acids. V was cut by 1 base and J by 8 bases, with 14 bases left in between. This chain's CDR3 is CASSEEATAGGYTF. CDR3 coding DNA: TGTGCCAGCAGTGAAGAGGCGACTGCTGGCGGCTACACCTTC.

The chain is built from TRBV27 and TRBJ1-1; no clear D gene. The V gene's germline CDR1 is MNHEY and CDR2 SMNVEV (reference sequence). The CDR3 extends over 16 amino acids. V was pared by 3 bases and J by 6 bases, with 20 bases between. CDR3 loop: CASSFWPFAANAEAFF. The DNA of the CDR3 is TGTGCCAGCAGTTTTTGGCCATTTGCGGCTAACGCTGAAGCTTTCTTT.

The chain employs TRBV19 and TRBJ1-2; 7 bases match TRBD1. The CDR3 covers 15 residues. CDR1 is LNHDA, CDR2 SQIVND, per germline (reference sequence). The junction had 7 bases not matched to a gene; V was cut back by 6 bases and J by 0 bases. CDR3 bases: TGTGCCAGTAGACCCGACAGGGCTGCTAACTATGGCTACACCTTC. Protein product: CASRPDRAANYGYTF.

The chain is built from TRBV27 and TRBJ1-4; D possibly corresponds to TRBD1 (5 bases). Germline V gene data show CDR1 as MNHEY and CDR2 as SMNVEV (reference sequence). The CDR3 totals 18 residues. The germline V and J ends were trimmed by 6 bases and 2 bases, with 22 bases remaining between them. The CDR3 protein is CASSRPTVLVPTNEKLFF. The CDR3 region has the DNA TGTGCCAGCAGCAGACCGACAGTTCTGGTCCCGACTAATGAAAAACTGTTTTTT.

Only one count was recorded for this clone. The V call is TRBV7-8, the J call TRBJ2-1; a possible D gene is TRBD2 (7 bases). Germline V gives CDR1 SGHVS, CDR2 FQNEAQ. The CDR3 length is 16 residues. Trimming removed 2 bases at V and 4 bases at J, with 15 bases between. In DNA form, the CDR3 reads TGTGCCAGCAGCTTAACTTCGAGGGGGGGATACAATGAGCAGTTCTTC. It specifies CASSLTSRGGYNEQFF. The complete variable domain, with remaining parts taken from reference TRBV7-8 and TRBJ2-1, reads GAGVSQSPRYKVAKRGQDVALRCDPISGHVSLFWYQQALGQGPEFLTYFQNEAQLDKSGLPSDRFFAERPEGSVSTLKIQRTQQEDSAVYLCASSLTSRGGYNEQFFGPGTRLTVL.

This clone has a single count. The rearrangement links TRBV5-4 to TRBJ2-6; D uncertain. Germline assignment: CDR1 SGHNT and CDR2 YYREEE (reference sequence). The CDR3 covers 13 residues. The V end lost 3 bases, the J end lost 2 bases, and 3 bases lay between the germline ends. The CDR3 DNA is TGTGCCAGCAGCTCGGCTGGGGCCAACGTCCTGACTTTC. It is translated as CASSSAGANVLTF.

The CDR3 nucleotides are TGTGCCAGCAGTCCGCAGGTCGCCTACTATGGCTACACCTTC. Protein sequence: CASSPQVAYYGYTF. V and J are TRBV2 and TRBJ1-2; D remains ambiguous. CDR1 and CDR2 from the germline V gene are SNHLY and FYNNEI. V was clipped by 5 bases and J by 3 bases, with 13 bases between them. There are 14 residues in the CDR3.

The chain links TRBV4-2 to TRBJ2-5; a possible D gene is TRBD2 (5 bases). The CDR3 contains 16 residues. The V and J ends lost 4 bases and 2 bases respectively, with 17 bases between them. The germline V gene has CDR1 LGHNA and CDR2 YNFKEQ. DNA for the CDR3: TGTGCCAGCAGCCCGGCGCGGCTAGCCTCTCAAGAGACCCAGTACTTC. Encoded protein: CASSPARLASQETQYF.

This sequence joins TRBV29-1 and TRBJ1-1; D is undetermined. The V end lost 5 bases, the J end lost 1 base, and 8 bases lay between the germline ends. The CDR3 sequence is 12 residues long. In germline, CDR1 is SQVTM, CDR2 ANQGSEA. Here the CDR3 DNA reads TGCAGCGTTTTTAGAGAGAACACTGAAGCTTTCTTT. It encodes CSVFRENTEAFF.

The chain has TRBV5-5 and TRBJ1-1; D gene ambiguous. Trimming took 0 bases from V and 4 from J, leaving 13 bases between them. Germline assignment: CDR1 SGHKS and CDR2 YYEKEE (reference sequence). The CDR3 is made up of 15 amino acids. CDR3 in amino acids: CASSLGPREGTEAFF. Written as DNA, the CDR3 is TGTGCCAGCAGCTTGGGGCCGAGGGAAGGCACTGAAGCTTTCTTT. Together with reference TRBV5-5 and TRBJ1-1, the CDR3 gives the full variable domain: DAGVTQSPTHLIKTRGQQVTLRCSPISGHKSVSWYQQVLGQGPQFIFQYYEKEERGRGNFPDRFSARQFPNYSSELNVNALLLGDSALYLCASSLGPREGTEAFFGQGTRLTVV.

Of note for this clone: Within the sample, other DNA sequences also encode this same CDR3. The chain employs TRBV18 and TRBJ1-5, with 10 nucleotides matching TRBD1. The CDR3 sequence is 15 residues long. The V gene's germline CDR1 is KGHSH and CDR2 LQKENI. With V trimmed by 6 bases and J by 3 bases, 5 bases remained unmatched. The CDR3 region has the DNA TGTGCCAGCTCCCCCGGGACAGGGGTCAATCAGCCCCAGCATTTT. This translates into CASSPGTGVNQPQHF.

V gene TRBV15 combines with J gene TRBJ1-5, with D unclear. This CDR3 contains 15 residues. Trimming took 0 bases from V and 1 from J, leaving 7 bases between them. Germline-derived CDR1 and CDR2 are LNHNV and YYDKDF (reference sequence). The CDR3 DNA reads TGTGCCACCAGCAGAGAGCGCCTAAGCAATCAGCCCCAGCATTTT. Protein product: CATSRERLSNQPQHF.